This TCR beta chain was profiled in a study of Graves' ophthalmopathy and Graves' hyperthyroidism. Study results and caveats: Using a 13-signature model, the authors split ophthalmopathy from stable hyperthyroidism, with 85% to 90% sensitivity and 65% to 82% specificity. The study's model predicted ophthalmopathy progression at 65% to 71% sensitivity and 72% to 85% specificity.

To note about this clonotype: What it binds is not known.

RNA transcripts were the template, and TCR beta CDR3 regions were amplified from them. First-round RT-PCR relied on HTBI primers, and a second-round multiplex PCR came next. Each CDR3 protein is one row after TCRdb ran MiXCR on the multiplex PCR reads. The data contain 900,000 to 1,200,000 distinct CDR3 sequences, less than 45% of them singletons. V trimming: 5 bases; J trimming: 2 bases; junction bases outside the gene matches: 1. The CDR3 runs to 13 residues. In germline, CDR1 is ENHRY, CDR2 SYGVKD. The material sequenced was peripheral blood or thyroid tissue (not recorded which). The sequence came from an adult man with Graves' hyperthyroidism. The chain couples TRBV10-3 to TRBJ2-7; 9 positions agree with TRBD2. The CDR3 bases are TGTGCCATCAGTTTAGCGGGAGCCTACGAGCAGTACTTC. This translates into CAISLAGAYEQYF.